What follows is one T cell receptor (beta chain) and its context. This sample is part of a study of T cell clones after liver transplantation. Looking at the study overall: Subjects received no induction therapy and standard immunosuppression until randomization at 12-24 months post-transplant.

Here immunoSEQ multiplex PCR was the method, and the copy in TCRdb shows in-frame clones only, minus some. The data hold 20,000 to 30,000 clones, with around two thirds observed a single time. Thawed unstimulated PBMCs were FACS-sorted by CD3, CD4 and CD8 into two populations. Trimming shortened V by 1 base and J by 3 bases, and 12 bases separated the two germline ends. The V gene's germline CDR1 is LNHNV and CDR2 YYDKDF (reference sequence). This CDR3 has 15 residues. The genes are TRBV15 and TRBJ1-1, with D uncertain. Here the sequenced sample was CD4+ T cells from blood, taken before liver transplant. This clonotype originated in a human donor who received a liver transplant. CDR3 coding DNA: TGTGCCACCAGCAGAGGACCGGACTCGGACACTGAAGCTTTCTTT. Protein: CATSRGPDSDTEAFF. Together with reference TRBV15 and TRBJ1-1, the CDR3 gives the full variable domain: DAMVIQNPRYQVTQFGKPVTLSCSQTLNHNVMYWYQQKSSQAPKLLFHYYDKDFNNEADTPDNFQSRRPNTSFCFLDIRSPGLGDTAMYLCATSRGPDSDTEAFFGQGTRLTVV.